These 9 T cell receptor beta chains were sequenced from one sample in a study of cytomegalovirus exposure and HLA in healthy donors. 13 Jbeta primers and 60 Vbeta primers were used for the PCR. Only in-frame clones appear in the TCRdb table, and some are missing; sequencing was by immunoSEQ multiplex PCR. The sample has about 170,000 clones; about 82% are singletons. The specimen sequenced was PBMCs. These receptors originate from a woman between 45 and 65 years old in good health and CMV-seropositive.

V is TRBV6-7 and J is TRBJ2-5; D is perhaps TRBD2 (5 bases). TRBV6-7 is placed among ORFs of uncertain function. CDR3 length equals 13 residues. The V end lost 11 bases, the J end lost 3 bases, and 16 bases lay between the germline ends. The CDR3 DNA follows: TGTGCCCTAGAGGGCCAGCCAAAAGAGACCCAGTACTTC. This gives the protein CALEGQPKETQYF.

There are a few counts of this clone. The chain has TRBV2 and TRBJ1-6; TRBD1 matches 7 bases. Germline-derived CDR1 and CDR2 are SNHLY and FYNNEI. Trimming took 7 bases from V and 10 from J; bases not matched to a gene: 7. CDR3 length: 13 amino acids. The CDR3 sequence: CASMTGSGSPLHF. CDR3 bases: TGTGCCAGCATGACAGGGAGCGGCTCACCCCTCCACTTT.

V and J are TRBV5-4 and TRBJ1-4, with D perhaps matching TRBD1 (6 bases). V was pared by 4 bases and J by 7 bases, with 14 bases between. This CDR3 has 14 residues. The V gene's germline CDR1 is SGHNT and CDR2 YYREEE (reference sequence). Here the CDR3 reads CASSHQTGPEKLFF. The CDR3 bases are TGTGCCAGCAGCCATCAGACAGGTCCTGAAAAACTGTTTTTT. The full variable domain, in which reference TRBV5-4 and TRBJ1-4 provide the parts outside the CDR3, is ETGVTQSPTHLIKTRGQQVTLRCSSQSGHNTVSWYQQALGQGPQFIFQYYREEENGRGNFPPRFSGLQFPNYSSELNVNALELDDSALYLCASSHQTGPEKLFFGSGTQLSVL.

V is TRBV29-1 and J is TRBJ2-1; TRBD1 matches 8 bases. CDR3 length: 13 residues. The ends lost 6 bases at V and 9 bases at J; junction bases unmatched: 10. Germline V gene data show CDR1 as SQVTM and CDR2 as ANQGSEA. CDR3 in amino acids: CSVGGQVGVEQFF. The CDR3 nucleotides read TGCAGCGTGGGGGGACAGGTCGGCGTTGAGCAGTTCTTC.

This sequence joins TRBV7-2 and TRBJ2-3; 11 positions agree with TRBD2. Trimming cost V 6 bases and J 2 bases; bases outside gene matches: 7. The CDR3 is 16 residues long. Germline V gives CDR1 SGHTA, CDR2 FQGNSA. CDR3 loop: CASSPRLAGNTDTQYF. DNA of the CDR3: TGTGCCAGCAGTCCACGACTAGCGGGAAACACAGATACGCAGTATTTT.

The chain combines TRBV28 with TRBJ1-5; 8 bases line up with TRBD1. Germline loops: CDR1 MDHEN, CDR2 SYDVKM. This CDR3 contains 13 residues. The trim removed 6 bases at V and 8 bases at J, leaving 6 bases unmatched. The CDR3 loop reads CASRRQGREPQHF. Here the CDR3 DNA reads TGTGCCAGCAGAAGACAGGGGAGGGAGCCCCAGCATTTT.

The rearrangement links TRBV7-6 to TRBJ1-5; D gene unclear. The CDR3 contains 13 residues. Trimming stripped 5 bases from V and 6 bases from J, with 11 bases between. Germline V lookup: CDR1 SGHVS, CDR2 FNYEAQ. Written as DNA, the CDR3 is TGTGCCAGCAGCATCGATACGGGTCAGCCCCAGCATTTT. Its translation is CASSIDTGQPQHF. The full variable domain, with the rest looked up from reference TRBV7-6 and TRBJ1-5, is GAGVSQSPRYKVTKRGQDVALRCDPISGHVSLYWYRQALGQGPEFLTYFNYEAQQDKSGLPNDRFSAERPEGSISTLTIQRTEQRDSAMYRCASSIDTGQPQHFGDGTRLSIL.

This clone was seen a single time. The chain carries TRBV30 and TRBJ2-7, with TRBD2 matching over 10 bases. The CDR3 runs 13 residues. CDR1 and CDR2 (germline): GTSNPN, SVGIG (reference sequence). The trim removed 2 bases at V and 5 bases at J, leaving 3 bases unmatched. The CDR3 region is CAWSTTSGNEQYF. In DNA form, the CDR3 reads TGTGCCTGGAGTACAACTAGCGGGAACGAGCAGTACTTC.

The chain combines TRBV18 with TRBJ1-5; D is unclear. Germline lookup yields CDR1 KGHSH and CDR2 LQKENI. The CDR3 is 15 amino acids. V was shortened by 3 bases and J by 6 bases, with 15 bases between the two germline ends. The CDR3 loop reads CASSPPEWGGQPQHF. CDR3 DNA sequence: TGTGCCAGCTCACCCCCAGAATGGGGAGGTCAGCCCCAGCATTTT.